A single sample gave rise to the 19 T cell receptor beta chains below, sequenced in a study of T cells after yellow fever vaccination (dated by TCRdb to between 2017 and 2020). According to the study, the label for this sample's treatment or condition signals: live attenuated yellow fever vaccine strain. The library was prepared using 5' RACE. These reads were obtained on an Illumina NovaSeq 6000. TCRdb itself trimmed the public reads at Q25 with fastp, ran MiXCR and retained productive beta chains. Identical CDR3 proteins give one entry, which carries the most common genes and DNA. The table for this sample lists fewer than 450,000 distinct CDR3 sequences; 3% to 4.5% of them were counted only once. The ten largest clonotypes hold 24% of the sample. This material consisted of PBMCs, taken 5 days after the yellow fever booster vaccination. The source is a man between 18 and 29 years old who received the YFV17D yellow fever vaccine.

This clonotype has just a few counts. The CDR3 DNA is TGTGCCAGCAGGACCGCCGGGGACAGGTGGTCGGACTACAATGAGCAGTTCTTC. This encodes CASRTAGDRWSDYNEQFF. The chain links TRBV6-2 or TRBV6-3 to TRBJ2-1; TRBD1 matches 8 bases. Per germline, CDR1 MNHEY and CDR2 SVGEGT. The CDR3 extends over 18 amino acids. V trimming: 6 bases; J trimming: 3 bases; junction bases outside the gene matches: 16.

This chain joins TRBV15 and TRBJ2-5; possible D gene TRBD2, 5 bases. Germline CDR1 is LNHNV and CDR2 is YYDKDF (reference sequence). V was cut by 7 bases and J by 1 base, with 7 bases left in between. The CDR3 totals 12 residues. CDR3 sequence (DNA): TGTGCCACCAAAGGAGGCCAAGAGACCCAGTACTTC. Residues: CATKGGQETQYF.

This clonotype was detected ten times or more. This sequence joins TRBV6-5 and TRBJ2-5, with 9 positions matching TRBD1. This CDR3 region has 15 residues. Germline lookup yields CDR1 MNHEY and CDR2 SVGAGI. With V trimmed by 5 bases and J by 2 bases, 6 bases remained unmatched. CDR3 sequence: CASSPTGGTQETQYF. CDR3 nucleotide sequence: TGTGCCAGCAGTCCGACAGGGGGAACACAAGAGACCCAGTACTTC.

The chain carries TRBV11-2 and TRBJ1-1, with 7 bases that match TRBD1. Germline CDR1 and CDR2: SGHAT and FQNNGV. The junction had 5 bases not matched to a gene; V was cut back by 4 bases and J by 3 bases. The CDR3 has 14 amino acids. The CDR3 reads CASSSPQGDTEAFF. The DNA of the CDR3 is TGTGCCAGCAGCTCCCCTCAGGGGGACACTGAAGCTTTCTTT.

The chain is built from TRBV20-1 and TRBJ1-3; D ambiguous. The CDR3 consists of 15 residues. Germline CDR1 is DFQATT and CDR2 is SNEGSKA (reference sequence). V lost 0 bases and J 0 bases, leaving 9 bases between the germline ends. CDR3 nucleotides: TGCAGTGCTAGAGATCGGGCGTCCTCTGGAAACACCATATATTTT. The encoded protein is CSARDRASSGNTIYF.

This clonotype was seen repeatedly, ten times or more. The CDR3 DNA reads as TGCGCCAGCAGCCAAGAGGCAGGCTTTGAGGCAGATACGCAGTATTTT. Protein sequence: CASSQEAGFEADTQYF. The chain links TRBV4-1 to TRBJ2-3; D remains unclear. Trimming removed 0 bases at V and 4 bases at J, with 14 bases between. The CDR3 sequence is 16 residues long. From germline, CDR1 is MGHRA and CDR2 YSYEKL.

This clonotype was recorded a few times. This chain connects TRBV24-1 to TRBJ2-3; the match to TRBD2 covers 11 bases. The CDR3 extends over 17 amino acids. V was clipped by 4 bases and J by 2 bases; unmatched bases: 7. Per the germline V gene, CDR1 is KGHDR and CDR2 is SFDVKD. The CDR3 loop is CATSDAGTSGNTDTQYF. Here the CDR3 DNA reads TGTGCCACCAGTGACGCCGGGACTAGCGGTAACACAGATACGCAGTATTTT.

As concerns this clonotype: A read error may produce the germline difference seen at one junction end. The rearrangement uses TRBV2 and TRBJ2-5, with unresolved D. The CDR3 consists of 15 residues. Germline-derived CDR1 and CDR2 are SNHLY and FYNNEI. The CDR3 loop reads CASSPPPLPPEAQYF. The CDR3 bases are TGTGCCAGCAGTCCTCCCCCCCTACCCCCAGAGGCCCAGTACTTC.

In its sample, this clonotype was seen a few times. The gene calls are TRBV28 and TRBJ2-7; 9 bases map to TRBD1. This CDR3 is built from 13 residues. CDR1 is MDHEN and CDR2 is SYDVKM in the germline V gene. J lost 2 bases, V lost 7 bases, and 3 bases had no gene match. This chain's CDR3 is CASTGTGPYEQYV. CDR3 DNA sequence: TGTGCCAGCACCGGGACAGGGCCCTACGAGCAGTACGTC.

The rearrangement links TRBV5-1 to TRBJ2-7, with a tentative D call TRBD2 (6 bases). V was clipped by 1 base and J by 7 bases, with 27 bases between them. The germline gives CDR1 SGHRS, CDR2 YFSETQ. The CDR3 extends over 18 amino acids. The CDR3 region is CASSLSRAGGPGGREQYF. CDR3 nucleotide sequence: TGCGCCAGCAGCTTGTCACGGGCTGGGGGACCCGGGGGAAGGGAGCAGTACTTC.

This clonotype was seen more than once but under ten times. V is TRBV7-3 and J is TRBJ2-2, with 11 bases that match TRBD2. Germline CDR1 reads SGHTA; CDR2 reads FQGTGA. This CDR3 is built from 18 residues. The junction had 11 bases not matched to a gene; V was cut back by 2 bases and J by 6 bases. The CDR3 region has the DNA TGTGCCAGCAGCTTATCTCCTAGCGGGGGGCCGGGGTCCGGGGAGCTGTTTTTT. Translation: CASSLSPSGGPGSGELFF.

This clonotype has just a few counts. This chain uses TRBV7-2 with TRBJ2-3, with D tentatively TRBD2 (5 bases). The germline V and J ends were trimmed by 3 bases and 4 bases, with 11 bases remaining between them. The CDR3 covers 14 residues. Germline V lookup: CDR1 SGHTA, CDR2 FQGNSA. Written as DNA, the CDR3 is TGTGCCAGCAGCTTGGGAATACTAGCAGATACGCAGTATTTT. Protein product: CASSLGILADTQYF.

This sequence joins TRBV12-3 or TRBV12-4 and TRBJ1-2; D uncertain. This CDR3 has 12 residues. Deletions cut 7 bases from V and 5 bases from J, with 11 bases between. The CDR3 here is CASTRDGYGYTF. The CDR3 DNA follows: TGTGCCAGCACCCGGGATGGGTATGGCTACACCTTC.

This clonotype has at least ten counts. The J gene is TRBJ1-3, the V gene TRBV3-1, with no clear D. V was clipped by 8 bases and J by 4 bases, with 9 bases between them. From germline, CDR1 is LGHDT and CDR2 YNNKEL (reference sequence). The CDR3 consists of 12 residues. The CDR3 nucleotides read TGTGCCAGCCAATTCGGAGGAAACACCATATATTTT. This translates into CASQFGGNTIYF.

The gene calls are TRBV29-1 and TRBJ2-1; D not resolved. CDR1 is SQVTM, CDR2 ANQGSEA, per germline. CDR3 length: 13 amino acids. Trimming took 2 bases from V and 1 from J, leaving 6 bases between them. In DNA form, the CDR3 reads TGCAGCGTTGAACAGGCGTCCTACAATGAGCAGTTCTTC. It translates to CSVEQASYNEQFF.

This clonotype is medium-sized by share. This sequence joins TRBV6-2 or TRBV6-3 and TRBJ2-1, with 9 bases that match TRBD2. The CDR3 totals 15 residues. V gave up 2 bases and J gave up 7 bases; unmatched junction bases: 6. Germline V CDR1 and CDR2: MNHEY, SVGEGT. CDR3 in amino acids: CASSYEVAGANEQFF. As DNA, the CDR3 is TGTGCCAGCAGTTACGAGGTAGCGGGGGCAAATGAGCAGTTCTTC.

Many counts were recorded for this clonotype. V gene TRBV7-3 combines with J gene TRBJ2-5; TRBD2 matches at 9 bases. The CDR3 is 17 amino acids. V was clipped by 1 base and J by 1 base; unmatched bases: 7. Germline CDR1 is SGHTA and CDR2 is FQGTGA. The CDR3 loop is CASSLKRSSGAQETQYF. The CDR3 DNA follows: TGTGCCAGCAGCTTAAAAAGATCTAGCGGGGCCCAAGAGACCCAGTACTTC.

The chain combines TRBV20-1 with TRBJ2-1, with 9 bases lining up with TRBD2. Per the germline V gene, CDR1 is DFQATT and CDR2 is SNEGSKA (reference sequence). V shed 5 bases and J 4 bases; nucleotides not matched to a gene: 24. The length of the CDR3 is 20 residues. CDR3 amino acids: CSALGSFQRGAGSWYNEQFF. CDR3 DNA sequence: TGCAGTGCTCTCGGGAGTTTCCAGCGGGGGGCAGGTTCGTGGTACAATGAGCAGTTCTTC.

At least ten counts were recorded for this clonotype. V is TRBV3-1 and J is TRBJ2-3; 12 bases line up with TRBD2. CDR1 is LGHDT and CDR2 is YNNKEL in the germline V gene (reference sequence). The CDR3 sequence is 18 residues long. With 1 base clipped from V and 0 bases from J, the junction kept 5 bases outside the gene matches. The CDR3 region is CASSQGLAGVTSTDTQYF. The CDR3 DNA follows: TGTGCCAGCAGCCAAGGACTAGCGGGGGTTACTAGCACAGATACGCAGTATTTT.